This T cell receptor beta chain comes out of a study of ipilimumab plus nivolumab after autologous stem cell transplantation. For the study at large: Myeloma cases were transplant-naive high-risk or relapsed within 3 years post first autologous transplant. Overall study results and limits: Per the authors, repertoire, Treg and microbiota data justify further study.

This clone was recorded a few times. What it binds is unknown. Clones were read by immunoSEQ multiplex PCR, and TCRdb kept only the in-frame ones, dropping some. The sample lists 35,000 to 50,000 clones, 70% to 90% occurring once. Starting 14 to 28 days after autologous transplant, ipilimumab 1 mg/kg was given. Patients got 3 mg/kg IV nivolumab weeks 1, 4, 7, 10, then biweekly through week 26. V was pared by 6 bases and J by 5 bases, with 7 bases between. CDR3 length equals 11 residues. Germline CDR1 SNHLY, CDR2 FYNNEI. The V call is TRBV2, the J call TRBJ1-1; no clear D gene. This sequence was found in a male donor with multiple myeloma. The material was PBMCs, obtained in a trial of ipilimumab plus nivolumab as post-transplant consolidation. The CDR3 DNA is TGTGCCAGCAGGGTTGGGACTGAAGCTTTCTTT. Translating gives CASRVGTEAFF.